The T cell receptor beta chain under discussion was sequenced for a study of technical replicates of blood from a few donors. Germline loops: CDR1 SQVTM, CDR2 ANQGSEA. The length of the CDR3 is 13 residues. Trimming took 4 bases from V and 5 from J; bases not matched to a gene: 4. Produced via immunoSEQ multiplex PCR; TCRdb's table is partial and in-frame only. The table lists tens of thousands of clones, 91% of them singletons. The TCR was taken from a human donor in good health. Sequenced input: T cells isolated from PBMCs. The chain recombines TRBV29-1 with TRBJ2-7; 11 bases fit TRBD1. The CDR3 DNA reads TGCAGCGTTGTGGGGACAGGGGGTGACGAGCAGTACTTC. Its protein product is CSVVGTGGDEQYF.